Below are 13 T cell receptor beta chains sequenced from a single sample in a study of radiotherapy plus CTLA-4 blockade in lung cancer. Here immunoSEQ multiplex PCR was the method, and the copy in TCRdb shows in-frame clones only, minus some. The data show approximately 85,000 clones, with about 83% seen just once and roughly 15% held by the top ten. The sample here was peripheral blood, taken from a patient treated with radiotherapy plus ipilimumab. The receptors stem from a human donor with non-small cell lung cancer that progressed on radiotherapy plus ipilimumab.

V is TRBV27 and J is TRBJ1-2; the D is unclear. The germline V and J ends were trimmed by 3 bases and 2 bases, with 7 bases remaining between them. This CDR3 comprises 13 residues. From germline, CDR1 is MNHEY and CDR2 SMNVEV (reference sequence). The CDR3 region is CASSFGQNYGYTF. In DNA form, the CDR3 reads TGTGCCAGCAGTTTTGGGCAGAACTATGGCTACACCTTC.

This clone was observed a few times. The rearrangement joins TRBV5-8 to TRBJ1-5, with a weak D call TRBD1 (5 bases). The germline V gene has CDR1 SGHTS and CDR2 YDEGEE. Trimming left V 6 bases short and J 6 bases short, with 13 bases between. The CDR3 loop spans 13 amino acids. CDR3 sequence (DNA): TGTGCCAGCATCTGGGGGGTATGTCAGCCCCAGCATTTT. It yields the protein CASIWGVCQPQHF. Full variable domain (remainder filled in from reference TRBV5-8 and TRBJ1-5): EAGVTQSPTHLIKTRGQQATLRCSPISGHTSVYWYQQALGLGLQFLLWYDEGEERNRGNFPPRFSGRQFPNYSSELNVNALELEDSALYLCASIWGVCQPQHFGDGTRLSIL.

V is TRBV5-1 and J is TRBJ2-1; TRBD2 is a possible D gene (5 bases). CDR1 and CDR2 (germline): SGHRS, YFSETQ. V was trimmed by 4 bases and J by 10 bases, leaving 21 bases between them. The CDR3 is made up of 15 amino acids. The CDR3 sequence is CASSLSVVTAPEQFF. CDR3 nucleotides: TGCGCCAGCAGCCTTAGCGTCGTGACCGCGCCGGAGCAGTTCTTC.

V gene TRBV5-6 combines with J gene TRBJ2-5, with D possibly being TRBD2 (7 bases). This CDR3 is 15 amino acids long. V gave up 4 bases and J gave up 2 bases, with 15 bases separating them. Germline CDR1 reads SGHDT; CDR2 reads YYEEEE. The CDR3 region has the DNA TGTGCCAGCAGCCCCCCCGGGGGGCTTCAAGAGACCCAGTACTTC. It encodes CASSPPGGLQETQYF.

The chain links TRBV5-5 to TRBJ1-1, with D uncertain. The germline V and J ends were trimmed by 4 bases and 4 bases, with 5 bases remaining between them. Per the germline V gene, CDR1 is SGHKS and CDR2 is YYEKEE (reference sequence). The CDR3 length is 11 residues. For the CDR3, the DNA is TGTGCCAGCAGCACTCTCACTGAAGCTTTCTTT. It translates to CASSTLTEAFF.

The CDR3 nucleotides are TGTGCCAGCAGCTTATTTCCCGGGACAGGGGACTCGGAGGCCCAGTACTTC. Protein: CASSLFPGTGDSEAQYF. The chain links TRBV7-3 to TRBJ2-5; 10 bases are a match to TRBD1. With V trimmed by 2 bases and J by 9 bases, 15 bases remained unmatched. Germline V CDR1 and CDR2: SGHTA, FQGTGA. The CDR3 is 17 residues long.

V and J are TRBV4-3 and TRBJ1-2; possible D gene TRBD1, 5 bases. CDR1 and CDR2 from the germline V gene are LGHNA and YSLEER. The CDR3 has 16 residues. V lost 0 bases, J lost 4 bases, and 15 bases lay in between. CDR3 residues: CASSQDVGPGTYGYTF. The CDR3 bases are TGCGCCAGCAGCCAAGACGTCGGCCCAGGGACCTATGGCTACACCTTC.

About this clone itself: One junction end does not reproduce the germline sequence, and a read error may be involved. V is TRBV7-8 and J is TRBJ1-2; D might be TRBD1 (6 bases). Germline V CDR1 and CDR2: SGHVS, FQNEAQ. This CDR3 has 13 amino acids. The DNA of the CDR3 is TGTGTCAGCAGCCCCGACAGGCCCTATGGCTACACCTTC. It translates to CVSSPDRPYGYTF. The full variable domain, rest sourced from reference TRBV7-8 and TRBJ1-2, is GAGVSQSPRYKVAKRGQDVALRCDPISGHVSLFWYQQALGQGPEFLTYFQNEAQLDKSGLPSDRFFAERPEGSVSTLKIQRTQQEDSAVYLCVSSPDRPYGYTFGSGTRLTVV.

The chain couples TRBV6-1 to TRBJ2-7, with 7 bases matching TRBD2. V gave up 0 bases and J gave up 4 bases; unmatched junction bases: 12. The CDR3 contains 17 residues. Per the germline V gene, CDR1 is MNHNS and CDR2 is SASEGT. The CDR3 bases are TGTGCCAGCAGTGAAGCGCTTGGGGGGAGGGTACGGTACGAGCAGTACTTC. This codes for CASSEALGGRVRYEQYF.

This clone has more than one count but fewer than ten. The chain links TRBV29-1 to TRBJ2-3; 7 bases map to TRBD1. The V gene's germline CDR1 is SQVTM and CDR2 ANQGSEA. V shed 4 bases and J 2 bases; nucleotides not matched to a gene: 3. The CDR3 covers 13 residues. CDR3 DNA sequence: TGCAGCGTTGGACAGGGCGTCACAGATACGCAGTATTTT. Its translation is CSVGQGVTDTQYF.

The chain carries TRBV7-2 and TRBJ1-3; TRBD1 agrees at 9 bases. Trimming at V came to 0 bases and at J to 3 bases, leaving 3 bases not matched to a gene. The CDR3 length is 16 residues. CDR1 SGHTA and CDR2 FQGNSA come from the germline V gene. As DNA, the CDR3 is TGTGCCAGCAGCTTAGCAGGGACAGGGAATGGAAACACCATATATTTT. It translates to CASSLAGTGNGNTIYF. The whole variable domain, filled in from reference TRBV7-2 and TRBJ1-3, reads GAGVSQSPSNKVTEKGKDVELRCDPISGHTALYWYRQSLGQGLEFLIYFQGNSAPDKSGLPSDRFSAERTGGSVSTLTIQRTQQEDSAVYLCASSLAGTGNGNTIYFGEGSWLTVV.

The rearrangement uses TRBV30 and TRBJ2-3; D is uncertain. In germline, CDR1 is GTSNPN, CDR2 SVGIG (reference sequence). Trimming left V 8 bases short and J 6 bases short, with 12 bases between. This CDR3 is 11 amino acids long. CDR3 coding DNA: TGTGCCGGCGCCAAACGGGATACGCAGTATTTT. Its protein product is CAGAKRDTQYF. The whole variable domain, filled in from reference TRBV30 and TRBJ2-3, reads SQTIHQWPATLVQPVGSPLSLECTVEGTSNPNLYWYRQAAGRGLQLLFYSVGIGQISSEVPQNLSASRPQDRQFILSSKKLLLSDSGFYLCAGAKRDTQYFGPGTRLTVL.

The chain is built from TRBV5-4 and TRBJ2-3; 9 bases align to TRBD1. V shed 4 bases and J 3 bases; nucleotides not matched to a gene: 3. The CDR3 is 14 amino acids. The germline gives CDR1 SGHNT, CDR2 YYREEE (reference sequence). The CDR3 spells CASSPGQGTDTQYF. The CDR3 DNA follows: TGTGCCAGCAGCCCGGGACAGGGAACAGATACGCAGTATTTT. The full variable domain, in which reference TRBV5-4 and TRBJ2-3 provide the parts outside the CDR3, is ETGVTQSPTHLIKTRGQQVTLRCSSQSGHNTVSWYQQALGQGPQFIFQYYREEENGRGNFPPRFSGLQFPNYSSELNVNALELDDSALYLCASSPGQGTDTQYFGPGTRLTVL.